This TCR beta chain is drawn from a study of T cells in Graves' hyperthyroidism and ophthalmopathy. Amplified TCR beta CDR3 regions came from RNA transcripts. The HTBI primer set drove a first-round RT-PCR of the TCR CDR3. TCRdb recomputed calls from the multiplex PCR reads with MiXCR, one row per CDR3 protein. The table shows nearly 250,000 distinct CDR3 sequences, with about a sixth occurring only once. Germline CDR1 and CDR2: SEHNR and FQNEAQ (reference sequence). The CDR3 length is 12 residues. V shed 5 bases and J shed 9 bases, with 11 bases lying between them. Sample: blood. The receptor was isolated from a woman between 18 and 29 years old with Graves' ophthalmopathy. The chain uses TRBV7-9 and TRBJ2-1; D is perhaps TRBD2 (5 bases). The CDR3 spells CASSTLGIEQFF. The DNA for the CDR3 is TGTGCCAGCAGCACACTAGGAATTGAGCAGTTCTTC.